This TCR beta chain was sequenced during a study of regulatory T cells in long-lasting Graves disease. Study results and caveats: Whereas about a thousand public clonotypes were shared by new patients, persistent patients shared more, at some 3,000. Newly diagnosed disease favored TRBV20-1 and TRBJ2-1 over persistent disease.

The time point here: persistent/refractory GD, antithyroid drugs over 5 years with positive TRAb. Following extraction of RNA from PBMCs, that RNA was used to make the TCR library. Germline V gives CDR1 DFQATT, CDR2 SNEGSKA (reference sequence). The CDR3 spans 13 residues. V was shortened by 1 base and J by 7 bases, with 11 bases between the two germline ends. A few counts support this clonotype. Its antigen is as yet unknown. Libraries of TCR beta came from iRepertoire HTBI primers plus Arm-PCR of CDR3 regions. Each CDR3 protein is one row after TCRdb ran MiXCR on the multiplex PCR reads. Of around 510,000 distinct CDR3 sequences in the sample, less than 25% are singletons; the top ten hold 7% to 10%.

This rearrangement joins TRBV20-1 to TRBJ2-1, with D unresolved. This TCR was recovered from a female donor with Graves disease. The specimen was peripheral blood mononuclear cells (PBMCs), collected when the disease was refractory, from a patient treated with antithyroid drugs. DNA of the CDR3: TGCAGTGCTAGAGTGCCGATGGCAAATGAGCAGTTCTTC. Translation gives CSARVPMANEQFF.